The sequence of this T cell receptor beta chain was determined in a study of early T cells in non-severe SARS-CoV-2 infection. Study overall: RNA in bulk from unsorted whole blood was sequenced, and chains were unpaired.

Whole-study results and caveats: Matches to VDJdb favored anti-spike CD8 responses and missed private and CD4 specificities.

This clonotype occurred many times. The target antigen is unknown. Molecules of cDNA were individually given unique molecular identifiers that were attached to them. Each CDR3 protein is one row after TCRdb ran MiXCR on the 5' RACE reads. The data show about 60,000 distinct CDR3 sequences, approximately 12% seen once. J was trimmed by 2 bases and V by 5 bases; bases with no gene match: 10. Germline V lookup: CDR1 SGHRS, CDR2 YFSETQ. The CDR3 has 18 residues. The source is an adult who was a healthcare worker with PCR-confirmed SARS-CoV-2 infection or an uninfected control (not recorded which). Sequenced: whole blood. This chain joins TRBV5-1 and TRBJ2-1; 13 bases are a match to TRBD2. CDR3 residues: CASSEDRGLAGAYNEQFF. The DNA of the CDR3 is TGCGCCAGCAGTGAGGACCGCGGACTAGCGGGAGCCTACAATGAGCAGTTCTTC.